Shown below are 8 T cell receptor beta chains from a single sample sequenced in a study of cytomegalovirus exposure and HLA in healthy donors. The PCR employed 60 Vbeta primers together with 13 Jbeta primers. Produced via immunoSEQ multiplex PCR; TCRdb's table is partial and in-frame only. The data show around 30,000 clones, roughly 69% seen once. Sequencing used PBMCs. These receptors all come from a man aged 45-65 years in good health and CMV-seropositive.

Comment on this clone: Mismatch with germline at one junction end may stem from a read error. The V call is TRBV29-1, the J call TRBJ1-2, with D possibly being TRBD1 (6 bases). The CDR3 loop spans 11 amino acids. CDR1 and CDR2 (germline): SQVTM, ANQGSEA. The CDR3 loop reads CSVEGGRDYTF. The CDR3 DNA reads as TGCAGCGTCGAAGGGGGGCGAGACTACACCTTC.

The V gene is TRBV2, the J gene TRBJ1-5; no reliable D call. In germline, CDR1 is SNHLY, CDR2 FYNNEI. This CDR3 has 13 amino acids. Trimming stripped 8 bases from V and 0 bases from J, with 8 bases between. Here the CDR3 reads CASGYTSNQPQHF. The CDR3, as DNA: TGTGCCAGCGGTTACACTAGCAATCAGCCCCAGCATTTT.

Only a few counts were recorded for this clone. The chain recombines TRBV13 with TRBJ2-7, with TRBD1 identical over 9 bases. Germline assignment: CDR1 PRHDT and CDR2 FYEKMQ (reference sequence). V lost 5 bases and J lost 4; bases outside the gene matches: 3. The CDR3 spans 13 residues. The DNA of the CDR3 is TGTGCCAGCAGCCAGGACAGGGGATACGAGCAGTACTTC. This codes for CASSQDRGYEQYF.

This clone was counted a few times. V and J are TRBV4-3 and TRBJ2-7; the D gene is possibly TRBD1 (5 bases). Germline V CDR1 and CDR2: LGHNA, YSLEER. Trimming stripped 0 bases from V and 4 bases from J, with 13 bases between. The CDR3 runs to 15 residues. This CDR3 is CASSQEGRATYEQYF. The CDR3 bases are TGCGCCAGCAGCCAAGAGGGCAGGGCGACGTACGAGCAGTACTTC.

The chain carries TRBV11-2 and TRBJ2-7, with a tentative D call TRBD1 (7 bases). Germline V gives CDR1 SGHAT, CDR2 FQNNGV. Deletions cut 4 bases from V and 3 bases from J, with 10 bases between. This CDR3 comprises 13 residues. The CDR3 protein is CASSWRDSYEQYF. The CDR3 region has the DNA TGTGCCAGCAGCTGGCGGGACAGCTACGAGCAGTACTTC.

The chain employs TRBV5-1 and TRBJ1-1, with a tentative D call TRBD1 (6 bases). Germline lookup yields CDR1 SGHRS and CDR2 YFSETQ. CDR3 length: 14 residues. Deletions cut 3 bases from V and 11 bases from J, with 20 bases between. The CDR3 DNA follows: TGCGCCAGCAGCTCGGGCTACGGGACACAAGACGCTTTCTTT. Residues: CASSSGYGTQDAFF.

The rearrangement links TRBV5-1 to TRBJ1-6; TRBD1 agrees at 7 bases. Germline V gene lookup returns CDR1 SGHRS and CDR2 YFSETQ. The CDR3 length is 14 residues. With 0 bases clipped from V and 10 bases from J, the junction kept 4 bases outside the gene matches. The CDR3 region is CASSLEGAGSPLHF. The CDR3 DNA reads as TGCGCCAGCAGCTTGGAGGGGGCGGGGTCACCCCTCCACTTT.

This clone was picked up a small number of times. CDR3 residues: CASSYGFGQQETQYF. Written as DNA, the CDR3 is TGTGCCAGCAGTTACGGTTTCGGACAGCAAGAGACCCAGTACTTC. This chain joins TRBV6-5 and TRBJ2-5, with D possibly being TRBD1 (6 bases). V was clipped by 2 bases and J by 2 bases, with 12 bases between them. CDR1 and CDR2 from the germline V gene are MNHEY and SVGAGI. This CDR3 is 15 amino acids long.